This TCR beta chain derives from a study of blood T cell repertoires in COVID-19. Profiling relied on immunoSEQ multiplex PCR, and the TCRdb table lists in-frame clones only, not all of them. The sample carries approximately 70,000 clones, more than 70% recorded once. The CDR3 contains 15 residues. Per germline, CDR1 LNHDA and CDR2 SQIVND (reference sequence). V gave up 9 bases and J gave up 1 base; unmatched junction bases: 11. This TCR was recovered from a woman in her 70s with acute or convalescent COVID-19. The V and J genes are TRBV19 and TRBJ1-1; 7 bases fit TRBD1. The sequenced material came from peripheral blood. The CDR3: CASTRDSLPNTEAFF. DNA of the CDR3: TGTGCCAGCACGAGGGACAGCCTTCCGAACACTGAAGCTTTCTTT.